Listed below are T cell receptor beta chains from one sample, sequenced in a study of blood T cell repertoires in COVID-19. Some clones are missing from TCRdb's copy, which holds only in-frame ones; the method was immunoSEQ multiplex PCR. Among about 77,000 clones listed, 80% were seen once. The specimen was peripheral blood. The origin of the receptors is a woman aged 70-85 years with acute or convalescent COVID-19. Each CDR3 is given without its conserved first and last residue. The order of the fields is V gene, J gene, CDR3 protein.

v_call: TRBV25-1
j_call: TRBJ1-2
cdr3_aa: ASSPGGGYT

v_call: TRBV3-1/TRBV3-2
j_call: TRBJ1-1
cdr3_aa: ASSRGQVSTEAF

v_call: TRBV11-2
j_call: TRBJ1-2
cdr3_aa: ASSLEWTDNGYT

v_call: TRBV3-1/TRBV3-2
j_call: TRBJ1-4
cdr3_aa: ASSQARTGFEKLF

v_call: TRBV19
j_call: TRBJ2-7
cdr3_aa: ASSSGDRGSYEQY

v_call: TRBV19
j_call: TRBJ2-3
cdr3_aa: ASSSRRAGVDTQY

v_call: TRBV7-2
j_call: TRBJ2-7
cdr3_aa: ATRDRTGSYEQY

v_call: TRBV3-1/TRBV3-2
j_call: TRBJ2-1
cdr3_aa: ASSPGDRGYNEQF

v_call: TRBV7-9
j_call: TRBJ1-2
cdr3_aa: ASSPRGDTDNYGYT

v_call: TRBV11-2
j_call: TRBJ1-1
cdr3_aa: ASSLALRQNTEAF

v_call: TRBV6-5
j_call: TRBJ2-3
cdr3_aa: ASSYLGGESTDTQY

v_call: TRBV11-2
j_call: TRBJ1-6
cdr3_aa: ASSFGAGTGSPLH

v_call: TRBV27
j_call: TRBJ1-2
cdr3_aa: ASSGTGTGGSNYGYT

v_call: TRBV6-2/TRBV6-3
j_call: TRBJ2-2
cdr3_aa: ASSYSNPGELF

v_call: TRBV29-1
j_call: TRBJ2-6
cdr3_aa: SVVAGGFPGANVLT

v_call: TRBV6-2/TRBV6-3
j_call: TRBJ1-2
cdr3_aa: ASSYEGSNYGYT

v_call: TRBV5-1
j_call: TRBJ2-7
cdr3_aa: ASSLAQGTIHEQY

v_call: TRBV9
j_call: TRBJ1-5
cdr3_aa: ASSVEGTVGQPQH

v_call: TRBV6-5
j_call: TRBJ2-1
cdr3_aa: ASSYGGNNEQF

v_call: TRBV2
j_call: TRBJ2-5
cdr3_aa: ASSPRTEETQY

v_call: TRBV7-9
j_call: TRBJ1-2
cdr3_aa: ASSRTGGTVIYGYT

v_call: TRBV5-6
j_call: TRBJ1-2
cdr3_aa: ASSSRVLGTANYGYT

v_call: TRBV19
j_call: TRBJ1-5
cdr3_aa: ASSIDAGNQPQH

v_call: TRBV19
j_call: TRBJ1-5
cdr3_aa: ASSMVGEGGTQH

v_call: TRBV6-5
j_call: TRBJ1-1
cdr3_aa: ASSYPPGSNTEAF

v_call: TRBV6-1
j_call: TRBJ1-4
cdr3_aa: ASSEISMAEDGKLF

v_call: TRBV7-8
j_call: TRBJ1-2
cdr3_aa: AIHRGHNYGYT

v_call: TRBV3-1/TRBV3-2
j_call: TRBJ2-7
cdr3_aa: ASSRDRGGSEQY

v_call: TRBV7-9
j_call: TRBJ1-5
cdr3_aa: ASSRGGEPQH

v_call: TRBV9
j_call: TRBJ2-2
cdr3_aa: ASSGAQGRTGELF

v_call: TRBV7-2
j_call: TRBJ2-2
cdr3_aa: ASSFSSVRLTTGELF

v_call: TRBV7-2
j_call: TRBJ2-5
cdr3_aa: ASSLGLAGGQETQY

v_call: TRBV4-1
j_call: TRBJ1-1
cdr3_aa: ASSQGGQGWTEAF

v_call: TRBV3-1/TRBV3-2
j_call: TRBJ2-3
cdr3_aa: ASSQEPPGGLADTQY

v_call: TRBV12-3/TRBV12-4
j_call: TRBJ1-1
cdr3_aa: ASSPTVNTEAF

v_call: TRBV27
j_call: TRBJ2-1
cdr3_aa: ASTPSGGNYNEQF

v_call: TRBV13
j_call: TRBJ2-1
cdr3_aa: ASSPPAGGPYNEQF

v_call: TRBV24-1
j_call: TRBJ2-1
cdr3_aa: ATSDPSGGNYNEQF

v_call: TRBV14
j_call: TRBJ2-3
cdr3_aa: ASSPRAWDTQY

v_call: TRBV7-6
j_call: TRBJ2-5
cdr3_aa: ASSLGGSVRTQY

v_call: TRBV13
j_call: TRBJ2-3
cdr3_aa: ASSLVTGQSTDTQY

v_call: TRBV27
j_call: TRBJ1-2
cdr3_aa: ASSDRDRYGYT

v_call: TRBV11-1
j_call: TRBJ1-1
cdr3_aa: ASSLMGGGTEAF

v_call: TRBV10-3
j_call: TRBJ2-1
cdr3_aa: AISGPDKGEQF

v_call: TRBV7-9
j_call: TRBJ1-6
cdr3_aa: ASSTGDLLYNSPLH